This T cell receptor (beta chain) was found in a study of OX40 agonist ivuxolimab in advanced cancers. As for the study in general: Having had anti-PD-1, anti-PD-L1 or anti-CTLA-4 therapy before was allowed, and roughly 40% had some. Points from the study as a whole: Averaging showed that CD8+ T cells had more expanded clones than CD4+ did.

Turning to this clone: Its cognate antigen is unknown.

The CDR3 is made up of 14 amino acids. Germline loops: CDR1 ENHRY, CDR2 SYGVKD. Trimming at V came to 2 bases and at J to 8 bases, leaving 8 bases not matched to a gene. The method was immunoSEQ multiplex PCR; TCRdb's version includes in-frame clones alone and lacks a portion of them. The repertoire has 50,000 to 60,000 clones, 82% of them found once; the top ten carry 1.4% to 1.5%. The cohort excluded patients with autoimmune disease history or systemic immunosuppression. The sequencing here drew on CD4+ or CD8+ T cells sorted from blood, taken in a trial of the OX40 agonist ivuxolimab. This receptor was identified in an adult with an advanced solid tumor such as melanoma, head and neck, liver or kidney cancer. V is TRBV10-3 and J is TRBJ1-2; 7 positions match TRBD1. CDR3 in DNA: TGTGCCATCAGTGAGCCCGACAGGGACGGAGGCTACACCTTC. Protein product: CAISEPDRDGGYTF.